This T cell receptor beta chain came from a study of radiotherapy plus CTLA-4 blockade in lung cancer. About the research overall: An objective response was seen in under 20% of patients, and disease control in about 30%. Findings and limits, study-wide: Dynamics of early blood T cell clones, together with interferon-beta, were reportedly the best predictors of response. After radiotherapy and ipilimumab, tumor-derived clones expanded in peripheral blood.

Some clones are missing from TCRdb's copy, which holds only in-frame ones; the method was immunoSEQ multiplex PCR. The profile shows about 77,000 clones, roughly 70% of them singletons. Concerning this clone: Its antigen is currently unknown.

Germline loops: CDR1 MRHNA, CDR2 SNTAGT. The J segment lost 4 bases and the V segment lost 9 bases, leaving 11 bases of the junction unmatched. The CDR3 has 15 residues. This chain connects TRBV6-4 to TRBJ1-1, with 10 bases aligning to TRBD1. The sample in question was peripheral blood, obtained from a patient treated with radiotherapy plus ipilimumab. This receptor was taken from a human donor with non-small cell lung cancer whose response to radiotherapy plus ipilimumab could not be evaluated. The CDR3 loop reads CARKPGQGSVTEAFF. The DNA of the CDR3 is TGTGCCAGGAAACCGGGACAGGGGAGTGTCACTGAAGCTTTCTTT.